The clone carrying this T cell receptor (beta chain) was seen only a few times. This record comes from a study of shared clonotypes between healthy human individuals. Method: immunoSEQ multiplex PCR; TCRdb's copy keeps in-frame clones and lacks some. The sample holds around 2.3 million clones, around 95% seen once. The CDR3 spans 17 residues. The V gene end was trimmed by 3 bases and the J gene end by 8 bases; junction bases not matched to a gene: 13. Germline CDR1 is KGHSH and CDR2 is LQKENI. This receptor was obtained from a man younger than 35 in good health. This chain connects TRBV18 to TRBJ1-4; 9 positions agree with TRBD1. Sequencing was carried out using naive CD4+ T cells sorted from blood. Regarding subset: CD45RA+ positively selected. CDR3 bases: TGTGCCAGCTCACCCACGAACAGGGGGCACCCCACAGAAAAACTGTTTTTT. It encodes CASSPTNRGHPTEKLFF. Full variable domain (missing parts from reference TRBV18 and TRBJ1-4): NAGVMQNPRHLVRRRGQEARLRCSPMKGHSHVYWYRQLPEEGLKFMVYLQKENIIDESGMPKERFSAEFPKEGPSILRIQQVVRGDSAAYFCASSPTNRGHPTEKLFFGSGTQLSVL.